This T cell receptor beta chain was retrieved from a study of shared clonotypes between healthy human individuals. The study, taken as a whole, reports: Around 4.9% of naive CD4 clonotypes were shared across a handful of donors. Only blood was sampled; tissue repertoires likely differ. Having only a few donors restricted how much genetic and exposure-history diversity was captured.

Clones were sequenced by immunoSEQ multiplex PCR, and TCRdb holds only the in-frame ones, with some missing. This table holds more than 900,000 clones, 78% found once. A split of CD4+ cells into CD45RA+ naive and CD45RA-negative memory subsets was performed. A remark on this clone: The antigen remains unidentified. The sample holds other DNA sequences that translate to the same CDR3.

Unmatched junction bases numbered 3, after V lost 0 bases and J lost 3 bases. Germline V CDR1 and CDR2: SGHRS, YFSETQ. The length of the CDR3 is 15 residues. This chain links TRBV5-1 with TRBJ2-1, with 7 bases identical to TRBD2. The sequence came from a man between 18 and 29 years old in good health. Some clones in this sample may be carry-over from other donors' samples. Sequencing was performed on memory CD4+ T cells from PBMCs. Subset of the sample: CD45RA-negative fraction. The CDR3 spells CASSLGGRGYNEQFF. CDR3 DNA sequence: TGCGCCAGCAGCTTGGGAGGGAGGGGCTACAATGAGCAGTTCTTC.